A single sample gave rise to the 4 T cell receptor beta chains below, sequenced in a study of blood T cells in healthy people across ages. Through a sample-barcoded 5' primer and a J-beta primer mix, a second PCR was run for roughly 6 to 12 cycles. MiXCR was run by TCRdb on the 5' RACE reads, yielding one entry per CDR3 protein. The table has roughly 1.6 million distinct CDR3 sequences, approximately 32% seen once. Input material: blood. Receptors originate from a woman aged 25 to 39 in good health.

The chain carries TRBV5-5 and TRBJ2-7, with unresolved D. The CDR3 has 15 residues. In germline, CDR1 is SGHKS, CDR2 YYEKEE (reference sequence). With 0 bases removed from V and 2 bases from J, the gap between germline ends came to 12 bases. CDR3 bases: TGTGCCAGCAGCTTGGTTTATGCGGCCCCCTACGAGCAGTACTTC. Amino acids: CASSLVYAAPYEQYF.

CDR3 coding DNA: TGTGCCACCAGTGTTACTAGCGGGAGCGATGAGCAGTTCTTC. This codes for CATSVTSGSDEQFF. The rearrangement joins TRBV24-1 to TRBJ2-1; 11 nucleotides align to TRBD2. The junction had 4 bases not matched to a gene; V was cut back by 5 bases and J by 8 bases. CDR3 length: 14 residues. Germline CDR1 KGHDR, CDR2 SFDVKD.

The rearrangement uses TRBV6-1 and TRBJ1-5, with 7 nucleotides matching TRBD1. The CDR3 spans 17 residues. CDR1 MNHNS and CDR2 SASEGT come from the germline V gene. The V segment lost 3 bases and the J segment 3 bases; nucleotides outside the gene matches: 11. CDR3 nucleotides: TGTGCCAGCAGTGATAAAGAACCGGGACAGAACAATCAGCCCCAGCATTTT. This gives the protein CASSDKEPGQNNQPQHF.

This clonotype was seen repeatedly, ten times or more. The chain links TRBV9 to TRBJ1-5, with 9 nucleotides matching TRBD1. There are 15 residues in the CDR3. Germline lookup yields CDR1 SGDLS and CDR2 YYNGEE. The V and J ends lost 3 bases and 3 bases, in that order; junction bases with no gene match: 4. CDR3 sequence reads: CASSAGQGINQPQHF. The CDR3 region has the DNA TGTGCCAGCAGCGCAGGACAGGGGATCAATCAGCCCCAGCATTTT.